Each of the 22 T cell receptor beta chains below was sequenced from the same sample in a study of cytomegalovirus exposure and HLA in healthy donors. In the PCR, 60 Vbeta and 13 Jbeta primers were used. Generated by immunoSEQ multiplex PCR, the TCRdb table keeps only in-frame clones and is missing some. This table has 110,000 to 150,000 clones, roughly 82% appearing once. The sequencing sample was made of PBMCs. These receptors all come from a man aged 30 to 39 in good health and CMV-seronegative.

This rearrangement joins TRBV5-4 to TRBJ1-3; D might be TRBD1 (5 bases). Per germline, CDR1 SGHNT and CDR2 YYREEE (reference sequence). CDR3 length: 15 residues. The V end was cut by 4 bases, the J end by 1 base, with 12 bases between. The CDR3 loop is CASSREAGSGNTIYF. CDR3 in DNA: TGTGCCAGCAGCAGGGAAGCAGGGTCTGGAAACACCATATATTTT.

A single count supports this clone. The chain recombines TRBV11-2 with TRBJ2-5, with no clear D. Germline V gives CDR1 SGHAT, CDR2 FQNNGV. CDR3 size: 14 residues. V lost 5 bases to trimming and J lost 1 base, with 11 bases between them. CDR3 DNA sequence: TGTGCCAGCAGCCCAGATTTGGTCCAAGAGACCCAGTACTTC. The encoded protein is CASSPDLVQETQYF.

J is TRBJ2-7 and V is TRBV7-9, with D perhaps matching TRBD2 (5 bases). Germline lookup yields CDR1 SEHNR and CDR2 FQNEAQ (reference sequence). Trimming stripped 5 bases from V and 2 bases from J, with 10 bases between. This CDR3 region has 13 residues. This CDR3 is CASSPPGAYEQYF. For the CDR3, the DNA is TGTGCCAGCAGCCCCCCCGGGGCCTACGAGCAGTACTTC.

The V and J genes are TRBV7-9 and TRBJ1-2; possibly TRBD1 for D (5 bases). CDR1 and CDR2 from the germline V gene are SEHNR and FQNEAQ (reference sequence). Trimming removed 3 bases from V and 1 base from J, with 15 bases in between. The CDR3 is 16 amino acids. The CDR3 DNA follows: TGTGCCAGCAGCTTTAGTGGGGCAGGGATTAACTATGGCTACACCTTC. This gives the protein CASSFSGAGINYGYTF.

The chain carries TRBV2 and TRBJ2-7, with 12 bases identical to TRBD2. Per the germline V gene, CDR1 is SNHLY and CDR2 is FYNNEI. J gave up 4 bases and V 6 bases, and 10 bases lay outside the gene matches. The CDR3 is made up of 16 amino acids. In DNA, the CDR3 is TGTGCCAGCAGCGAGGGGCCTAGCGGGGGGGCTTACGAGCAGTACTTC. Amino acid sequence: CASSEGPSGGAYEQYF.

The chain joins TRBV7-2 to TRBJ2-7; TRBD1 matches at 7 bases. Germline trimming cut 5 bases from V and 6 bases from J; bases unmatched to any gene: 10. CDR3 length: 14 residues. Germline V lookup: CDR1 SGHTA, CDR2 FQGNSA. CDR3 loop: CASSLRQGPSEQYF. CDR3 sequence (DNA): TGTGCCAGCAGCCTCCGACAGGGCCCCTCCGAGCAGTACTTC.

The chain couples TRBV6-5 to TRBJ2-1, with 10 bases fitting TRBD2. The CDR3 runs 15 residues. Germline assignment: CDR1 MNHEY and CDR2 SVGAGI. The V gene end was trimmed by 6 bases and the J gene end by 3 bases; junction bases not matched to a gene: 5. CDR3 region: CASSQAGGGYNEQFF. CDR3 bases: TGTGCCAGCAGCCAAGCGGGAGGGGGCTACAATGAGCAGTTCTTC.

The rearrangement links TRBV5-6 to TRBJ1-4, with D possibly matching TRBD1 (5 bases). This CDR3 comprises 16 residues. Germline V gene lookup returns CDR1 SGHDT and CDR2 YYEEEE. V was trimmed by 4 bases and J by 2 bases, leaving 15 bases between them. Written as DNA, the CDR3 is TGTGCCAGCAGCAGGGCAGGAGGGGCGACTAATGAAAAACTGTTTTTT. Amino acid sequence: CASSRAGGATNEKLFF.

The chain carries TRBV19 and TRBJ2-7; 14 bases line up with TRBD2. Germline V CDR1 and CDR2: LNHDA, SQIVND (reference sequence). Trimming at V came to 6 bases and at J to 6 bases, leaving 13 bases not matched to a gene. The CDR3 contains 17 residues. In nucleotides, the CDR3 is TGTGCCAGTAGCACCTCGACTAGCGGGAGGGCGTGGGGCGAGCAGTACTTC. It translates to CASSTSTSGRAWGEQYF.

J is TRBJ1-1 and V is TRBV2; 7 bases are shared with TRBD1. Germline V gives CDR1 SNHLY, CDR2 FYNNEI. Trimming cost V 5 bases and J 0 bases; bases outside gene matches: 3. The CDR3 totals 14 residues. CDR3 protein: CASSPDRVNTEAFF. The CDR3 nucleotides are TGTGCCAGCAGTCCCGACAGGGTGAACACTGAAGCTTTCTTT.

V usage is TRBV30 and J usage is TRBJ1-1; 9 bases fit TRBD1. The CDR3 runs 15 residues. Germline V gene lookup returns CDR1 GTSNPN and CDR2 SVGIG (reference sequence). The trim removed 2 bases at V and 4 bases at J, leaving 8 bases unmatched. The CDR3 bases are TGTGCCTGGAGTAGGACAGGGGCAGTCGTCACTGAAGCTTTCTTT. Translation: CAWSRTGAVVTEAFF.

This clone was picked up a small number of times. This chain joins TRBV27 and TRBJ1-1; 7 bases match TRBD1. The CDR3 is made up of 14 amino acids. CDR1 and CDR2 from the germline V gene are MNHEY and SMNVEV (reference sequence). V gave up 3 bases and J gave up 0 bases; unmatched junction bases: 1. The CDR3 coding sequence is TGTGCCAGCAGTTTGGACAGGATGAACACTGAAGCTTTCTTT. This codes for CASSLDRMNTEAFF.

The V gene is TRBV28, the J gene TRBJ2-2, with D maybe TRBD1 (6 bases). This CDR3 spans 15 amino acids. V was shortened by 3 bases and J by 3 bases, with 11 bases between the two germline ends. The germline CDR1 and CDR2 sequences are MDHEN and SYDVKM. The CDR3 nucleotides read TGTGCCAGCAGTTTCGGGACACCCTACACCGGGGAGCTGTTTTTT. Amino acid sequence: CASSFGTPYTGELFF.

As for this clone: At one boundary the junction diverges from the germline segment, which might be a read error. This rearrangement joins TRBV11-1 to TRBJ1-2; tentative D call: TRBD1 (5 bases). CDR1 SGHAT and CDR2 FQDESV come from the germline V gene (reference sequence). This CDR3 contains 12 residues. In DNA form, the CDR3 reads TGTGCCAGCAGCCAGGCCGGGGGAGTAGTTGCCTTC. Translated: CASSQAGGVVAF.

This clone showed up just once. The chain carries TRBV6-1 and TRBJ2-2; weak D call: TRBD2 (6 bases). V shed 8 bases and J shed 5 bases, with 12 bases lying between them. Germline V gene lookup returns CDR1 MNHNS and CDR2 SASEGT. This CDR3 is built from 13 residues. CDR3 in amino acids: CASSTSLTGELFF. The CDR3 coding sequence is TGTGCCAGCTCGACTAGTTTAACCGGGGAGCTGTTTTTT.

Notes on this clone: Its ends do not fully match the called genes, so a read error is possible. The rearrangement joins TRBV29-1 to TRBJ2-7, with D maybe TRBD2 (7 bases). The CDR3 has 13 amino acids. The germline gives CDR1 SQVTM, CDR2 ANQGSEA. The CDR3: CSVRLTGRDEQYF. CDR3 DNA: TGCAGCGTGAGACTAACAGGGAGGGACGAGCAGTACTTT.

This rearrangement joins TRBV6-6 to TRBJ2-2; a weak D match, TRBD2 (5 bases). The CDR3 totals 13 residues. Germline V gene sequence: CDR1 MNHNY, CDR2 SVGAGI (reference sequence). Trimming cost V 7 bases and J 7 bases, with 13 bases left between them. This chain's CDR3 is CASNLYRDGELFF. In DNA, the CDR3 is TGTGCCAGCAACCTATACCGGGACGGGGAGCTGTTTTTT.

The chain recombines TRBV27 with TRBJ2-1; 7 bases align to TRBD2. The germline CDR1 and CDR2 sequences are MNHEY and SMNVEV (reference sequence). This CDR3 comprises 15 residues. After removal of 5 bases from V and 7 bases from J, the junction contained 11 bases not matched to a gene. CDR3 sequence reads: CASSPRLPGGNEQFF. The DNA for the CDR3 is TGTGCCAGCAGTCCACGACTCCCCGGGGGGAATGAGCAGTTCTTC.

This clone has just a few counts. The V gene is TRBV9, the J gene TRBJ1-2; tentatively, D is TRBD1 (5 bases). V was shortened by 4 bases and J by 3 bases, with 16 bases between the two germline ends. CDR3 length equals 15 residues. From germline, CDR1 is SGDLS and CDR2 YYNGEE. CDR3 residues: CASSPNRGEDYGYTF. The CDR3 DNA reads as TGTGCCAGCAGCCCCAATCGGGGGGAAGACTATGGCTACACCTTC.

The J gene is TRBJ1-4, the V gene TRBV7-9; no firm D call. The CDR3 extends over 15 amino acids. V was pared by 2 bases and J by 2 bases, with 9 bases between. Germline CDR1 and CDR2: SEHNR and FQNEAQ (reference sequence). The CDR3 protein is CASSLSGGTNEKLFF. In nucleotides, the CDR3 is TGTGCCAGCAGCTTAAGCGGAGGGACTAATGAAAAACTGTTTTTT. Using reference TRBV7-9 and TRBJ1-4 for the parts outside the CDR3, the full variable domain is DTGVSQNPRHKITKRGQNVTFRCDPISEHNRLYWYRQTLGQGPEFLTYFQNEAQLEKSRLLSDRFSAERPKGSFSTLEIQRTEQGDSAMYLCASSLSGGTNEKLFFGSGTQLSVL.

This clone has a single count. The J gene is TRBJ1-1, the V gene TRBV6-5, with 7 positions matching TRBD1. Germline loops: CDR1 MNHEY, CDR2 SVGAGI. The length of the CDR3 is 14 residues. V gave up 6 bases and J gave up 1 base; unmatched junction bases: 5. The CDR3 region is CASSPGTANTEAFF. Written as DNA, the CDR3 is TGTGCCAGCAGCCCCGGGACAGCGAACACTGAAGCTTTCTTT.

The J gene is TRBJ2-7, the V gene TRBV19, with D possibly matching TRBD1 (5 bases). CDR1 is LNHDA and CDR2 is SQIVND in the germline V gene (reference sequence). There are 11 residues in the CDR3. Deletions cut 9 bases from V and 3 bases from J, with 9 bases between. The CDR3 here is CASRQNYEQYF. CDR3 sequence (DNA): TGTGCCAGCAGACAGAACTACGAGCAGTACTTC.